This is a list of T cell receptor beta chains from one sample in a study of control samples from healthy donors and cancer patients. Assay used: immunoSEQ multiplex PCR; TCRdb lists only in-frame clones, some missing. The data show around 200,000 clones, roughly 93% seen once. Sequenced input: blood. These TCRs come from a man aged 18 to 29 in good health. CDR3s include the opening cysteine and the closing phenylalanine or tryptophan. The D gene is left open where the match is weak. A clone size is listed for some rows: how often the clone was seen (once, few, many), or a class if it is expanded.

NA | TRBJ2-7 | NA | TRBV18 | TGTGCCAGCTCACCACAGGGCGAGCAGTACTTC | CASSPQGEQYF
once | TRBJ2-3 | NA | TRBV10-3 | TGTGCCATCAGTCTTAGGGGGTTAGGAGATACGCAGTATTTT | CAISLRGLGDTQYF
NA | TRBJ2-1 | NA | TRBV9 | TGTGCCAGCAGCCCCGACCAACAAGTTTTAACGCAGTTCTTC | CASSPDQQVLTQFF
once | TRBJ2-1 | NA | TRBV9 | TGTGCCAGCAGCGTAGCTGACAGGAGGACCTACAATGAGCAGTTCTTC | CASSVADRRTYNEQFF
NA | TRBJ2-2 | NA | TRBV5-1 | TGCGCCAGCAGCGAATATTCGGGGCCGGGAACCGGGGAGCTGTTTTTT | CASSEYSGPGTGELFF
NA | TRBJ1-5 | NA | TRBV6-1 | TGTGCCAGCAGTGAGAGTCGGACGGGGTATAGCAATCAGCCCCAGCATTTT | CASSESRTGYSNQPQHF
NA | TRBJ1-6 | NA | TRBV28 | TGTGCCACCCTCCCTTGGGGCAGGGGAAGACCCCTCCACTTT | CATLPWGRGRPLHF
NA | TRBJ2-2 | NA | TRBV9 | TGTGCCAGCAGCGCTTCTCATCGACAGGAGAACACCGGGGAGCTGTTTTTT | CASSASHRQENTGELFF
NA | TRBJ2-3 | TRBD2 | TRBV5-1 | TGCGCCAGCAGCTTGACTAGCGAGGATACGCAGTATTTT | CASSLTSEDTQYF
NA | TRBJ1-1 | NA | TRBV7-9 | TGTGCCAGCAGCTTGAAGGGACGGACTGAAGCTTTCTTT | CASSLKGRTEAFF
NA | TRBJ2-2 | NA | TRBV6-1 | TGTGCCAGCAGTGATATCGGACAGCCCGACACCGGGGAGCTGTTTTTT | CASSDIGQPDTGELFF
NA | TRBJ1-1 | NA | TRBV19 | TGTGCCAGTAGTCTTGAAGGGGGGTCTGAAGCTTTCTTT | CASSLEGGSEAFF
NA | TRBJ1-2 | NA | TRBV7-8 | TGTGCCAGCACCCCATCGAATGGGGCAGGCGGCTACACCTTC | CASTPSNGAGGYTF
NA | TRBJ1-6 | NA | TRBV5-1 | TGCGCCAGCTCACTAGGGGGGGGCGATGGTTCACCCCTCCACTTT | CASSLGGGDGSPLHF
NA | TRBJ1-6 | TRBD1 | TRBV28 | TGTGCCAGCAGTTCCCGAGAGATTTGGGGACAGATAGCTTCACCCCTCCACTTT | CASSSREIWGQIASPLHF
NA | TRBJ1-4 | NA | TRBV2 | TGTGCCAGCACCCGGGATCCTGATGAAAAACTGTTTTTT | CASTRDPDEKLFF
NA | TRBJ2-7 | NA | TRBV12-2 | TGTGCAAGTCGCTTGGCGAGGACAGGGGGCTGGAAGTACGAGCAGTACTTC | CASRLARTGGWKYEQYF
NA | TRBJ1-6 | NA | TRBV3-1/TRBV3-2 | TGTGCCAGCAGCCAAGGCCCTCTTTCACCCCTCCACTTT | CASSQGPLSPLHF
few | TRBJ1-6 | TRBD1 | TRBV5-1 | TGCGCCAGCAGCTTGGGGACAGGGTTAAATTCACCCCTCCACTTT | CASSLGTGLNSPLHF
NA | TRBJ2-2 | NA | TRBV7-2 | TGTGCCAGCAGCTTTAACAGACTCTTCACCGGGGAGCTGTTTTTT | CASSFNRLFTGELFF
NA | TRBJ2-7 | NA | TRBV5-1 | TGCGCCAGCAGCCCCTTGGGAGGTTCTAGCTCCTACGAGCAGTACTTC | CASSPLGGSSSYEQYF
NA | TRBJ2-1 | NA | TRBV5-4 | TGTGCCAGCAGCTTGAGGGTTCTAGCCCCGAATGAGCAGTTCTTC | CASSLRVLAPNEQFF
NA | TRBJ2-5 | TRBD2 | TRBV7-7 | TGTGCCAGCAGCTTAAAGCTAGCGGAGACGGGAGAGACCCAGTACTTC | CASSLKLAETGETQYF
NA | TRBJ2-7 | NA | TRBV3-1/TRBV3-2 | TGTGCCAGCAGCCAAGGGTTTGAGGGGGGAGAGCAGTACTTC | CASSQGFEGGEQYF
NA | TRBJ2-1 | NA | TRBV5-4 | TGTGCCAGCAGCTTGCGCAGGGTTATCGATGAGCAGTTCTTC | CASSLRRVIDEQFF
NA | TRBJ2-2 | TRBD1 | TRBV20-1 | TGCAGTGCTAGTCAAGGGGGCCTTGCCACCGGGGAGCTGTTTTTT | CSASQGGLATGELFF
NA | TRBJ2-4 | NA | TRBV6-5 | TGTGCCAGCAGTTCCGGGACACGCCTAGCCAAAAACATTCAGTACTTC | CASSSGTRLAKNIQYF
NA | TRBJ1-1 | NA | TRBV28 | TGTGCCAGCAGTTTGTACAGGAACACTGAAGCTTTCTTT | CASSLYRNTEAFF
NA | TRBJ1-6 | NA | TRBV19 | TGTGCCAGTAGCCTGGACGACTCAACGCCCCTCCACTTT | CASSLDDSTPLHF
NA | TRBJ2-7 | NA | TRBV25-1 | TGTGCCAGCAGGAGGGATTTACCACCCTACGAGCAGTACTTC | CASRRDLPPYEQYF
NA | TRBJ2-3 | NA | TRBV5-4 | TGTGCCAGCCGACCACAGGTGGGAGATACGCAGTATTTT | CASRPQVGDTQYF
NA | TRBJ1-2 | NA | TRBV3-1/TRBV3-2 | TGTGCCAGCAGCCAAGAAGGCAGGCAGAGTGGCTACACCTTC | CASSQEGRQSGYTF
NA | TRBJ2-3 | NA | TRBV6-5 | TGTGCCAGCACCGACGGCACAGATACGCAGTATTTT | CASTDGTDTQYF
NA | TRBJ2-2 | NA | TRBV24-1 | TGTGCCACCAGTGATCCAGGGGAAACCGGGGAGCTGTTTTTT | CATSDPGETGELFF
NA | TRBJ2-7 | TRBD1 | TRBV2 | TGTGCCAGCAGGAGGGACAGCTACGAGCAGTACTTC | CASRRDSYEQYF
NA | TRBJ1-5 | NA | TRBV27 | TGTGCCAGCAGTTTATCGTCCAGGTTGAATCAGCCCCAGCATTTT | CASSLSSRLNQPQHF
NA | TRBJ2-2 | NA | TRBV4-1 | TGCGCCAGCAGCCAACCCCCCGGATACGCGAACACCGGGGAGCTGTTTTTT | CASSQPPGYANTGELFF
once | TRBJ1-1 | NA | TRBV18 | TGTGCCAGCTCACCATTTCAAGGGGGGCAAGGTGAAGCTTTCTTT | CASSPFQGGQGEAFF
NA | TRBJ1-1 | NA | TRBV28 | TGTGCCAGCAGTTTCGGAATGAACACTGAAGCTTTCTTT | CASSFGMNTEAFF
NA | TRBJ2-5 | TRBD1 | TRBV30 | TGTGCCTGGACGGGACAGGGGGTTCCAAGGGAGACCCAGTACTTC | CAWTGQGVPRETQYF
NA | TRBJ2-2 | NA | TRBV3-1/TRBV3-2 | TGTGCCAGCAGCCCGCTGGGCGGGGAGCTGTTTTTT | CASSPLGGELFF
NA | TRBJ2-7 | TRBD1 | TRBV2 | TGTGCCAGCAGCTACCGGGACAGATTCTACGAGCAGTACTTC | CASSYRDRFYEQYF
NA | TRBJ2-1 | NA | TRBV11-2 | TGTGCCAGCAGCTTTGAGGGGGGGCCGGTTCTTTCCTACAATGAGCAGTTCTTC | CASSFEGGPVLSYNEQFF
NA | TRBJ1-4 | TRBD1 | TRBV9 | TGTGCCAGCAGCCAGACAGGGGGGGAAGAAAAACTGTTTTTT | CASSQTGGEEKLFF
NA | TRBJ2-5 | NA | TRBV10-2 | TGCGCCAGCGCTGGAACGGTAAAAGAGACCCAGTACTTC | CASAGTVKETQYF
NA | TRBJ2-1 | NA | TRBV6-2/TRBV6-3 | TGTGCCAGCAGTCCCCGTCAAGCGACCCTTGTTTACAATGAGCAGTTCTTC | CASSPRQATLVYNEQFF
NA | TRBJ2-7 | NA | TRBV7-9 | TGTGCCAGCAGCCCGCGGGCAGACAGCGACGAGCAGTACTTC | CASSPRADSDEQYF
NA | TRBJ1-1 | NA | TRBV7-8 | TGTGCCAGCAGCTTGGGGGGGCGCGGAGCTTTCTTT | CASSLGGRGAFF
NA | TRBJ1-2 | NA | TRBV5-1 | TGCGCCAGCAGCCCAGGACAGCCCACTAACTATGGCTACACCTTC | CASSPGQPTNYGYTF
NA | TRBJ2-2 | NA | TRBV5-6 | TGTGCCAGCAGCTTGGATTCGGGGGCCGCTGGCGGGGAGCTGTTTTTT | CASSLDSGAAGGELFF
NA | TRBJ2-1 | NA | TRBV3-1/TRBV3-2 | TGTGCCAGCAGCCGGGGGCCACAGGTCAATGAGCAGTTCTTC | CASSRGPQVNEQFF
NA | TRBJ2-5 | NA | TRBV23-1 | TGCGCCAGCAGTCAATCGAGGGGGGAGGGTGTACGGCAAGAGACCCAGTACTTC | CASSQSRGEGVRQETQYF
NA | TRBJ2-1 | TRBD2 | TRBV30 | TGTGCCTGGAGTGTACTGGGGGGGAATGAGCAGTTCTTC | CAWSVLGGNEQFF
NA | TRBJ2-1 | NA | TRBV24-1 | TGTGCCACCAGTGTAGGCTTGGCCCCTTACAATGAGCAGTTCTTC | CATSVGLAPYNEQFF
NA | TRBJ2-2 | NA | TRBV3-1/TRBV3-2 | TGTGCCAGCAGCCAAGGTCTTGGGGGGAACACCGGGGAGCTGTTTTTT | CASSQGLGGNTGELFF